This is a list of T cell receptor beta chains from one sample in a study of CD8+ T cells in alopecia areata. Method: immunoSEQ multiplex PCR; TCRdb's copy keeps in-frame clones and lacks some. The table has around 120,000 clones, 53% seen once. The starting material was CD4+ T cells sorted from blood, obtained at week 4, from a patient treated with tofacitinib. The receptors here all came from a human donor with alopecia areata. Both conserved end residues are part of each CDR3. The D gene is left open where the match is weak. The size entry is marked missing in some rows and otherwise reads once, few, many or a size class.

d_gene: .
abundance: .
j_gene: TRBJ1-5
v_gene: TRBV9
CDR3aa: CASSVGGGNQPQHF
CDR3nt: TGTGCCAGCAGCGTAGGTGGGGGCAATCAGCCCCAGCATTTT

d_gene: .
abundance: .
j_gene: TRBJ2-3
v_gene: TRBV5-1
CDR3aa: CASSGTGTTDTQYF
CDR3nt: TGCGCCAGCAGCGGAACAGGGACCACAGATACGCAGTATTTT

d_gene: .
abundance: .
j_gene: TRBJ2-5
v_gene: TRBV4-2
CDR3aa: CASSQVVGTETQYF
CDR3nt: TGTGCCAGCAGCCAAGTTGTAGGCACTGAGACCCAGTACTTC

d_gene: TRBD1
abundance: .
j_gene: TRBJ2-5
v_gene: TRBV7-9
CDR3aa: CASDREETQYF
CDR3nt: TGTGCCAGCGACAGGGAGGAGACCCAGTACTTC

d_gene: .
abundance: few
j_gene: TRBJ1-2
v_gene: TRBV30
CDR3aa: CAWRQTYGYTF
CDR3nt: TGTGCCTGGAGGCAAACCTATGGCTACACCTTC

d_gene: .
abundance: .
j_gene: TRBJ2-4
v_gene: TRBV2
CDR3aa: CASSDEGLAKNIQYF
CDR3nt: TGTGCCAGCAGTGATGAGGGCTTAGCCAAAAACATTCAATACTTC

d_gene: TRBD2
abundance: .
j_gene: TRBJ2-3
v_gene: TRBV6-5
CDR3aa: CASRLAGRFLDTQYF
CDR3nt: TGTGCCAGCCGCCTAGCGGGAAGGTTTCTTGATACGCAGTATTTT

d_gene: .
abundance: .
j_gene: TRBJ2-3
v_gene: TRBV7-2
CDR3aa: CASSLAYQSTDTQYF
CDR3nt: TGTGCCAGCAGCTTAGCGTATCAGAGCACAGATACGCAGTATTTT

d_gene: .
abundance: .
j_gene: TRBJ2-1
v_gene: TRBV11-2
CDR3aa: CASSLDQRRGDEQFF
CDR3nt: TGTGCCAGCAGCTTAGACCAGCGGAGGGGCGATGAGCAGTTCTTC

d_gene: .
abundance: few
j_gene: TRBJ2-7
v_gene: TRBV5-1
CDR3aa: CASSLGAGTYEQYF
CDR3nt: TGCGCCAGCAGCTTGGGAGCAGGGACCTACGAGCAGTACTTC

d_gene: .
abundance: .
j_gene: TRBJ1-1
v_gene: TRBV11-2
CDR3aa: CASSLGQNTEAFF
CDR3nt: TGTGCCAGCAGCTTAGGACAGAACACTGAAGCTTTCTTT

d_gene: .
abundance: .
j_gene: TRBJ2-3
v_gene: TRBV30
CDR3aa: CAWSEGQGPDTQYF
CDR3nt: TGTGCCTGGAGTGAGGGCCAGGGCCCAGATACGCAGTATTTT

d_gene: .
abundance: .
j_gene: TRBJ1-4
v_gene: TRBV18
CDR3aa: CASSPTGVIGEKLFF
CDR3nt: TGTGCCAGCTCACCAACCGGGGTTATCGGTGAAAAACTGTTTTTT

d_gene: TRBD1
abundance: .
j_gene: TRBJ2-3
v_gene: TRBV5-1
CDR3aa: CASSLRQGDTDTQYF
CDR3nt: TGCGCCAGCAGCTTAAGACAGGGGGACACAGATACGCAGTATTTT

d_gene: TRBD2
abundance: .
j_gene: TRBJ2-3
v_gene: TRBV29-1
CDR3aa: CSVNWDYHTDTQYF
CDR3nt: TGCAGCGTTAACTGGGACTACCACACAGATACGCAGTATTTT

d_gene: TRBD1
abundance: .
j_gene: TRBJ1-2
v_gene: TRBV5-1
CDR3aa: CASRETGDDYGYTF
CDR3nt: TGCGCCAGCAGGGAGACAGGGGACGACTATGGCTACACCTTC

d_gene: TRBD2
abundance: .
j_gene: TRBJ2-1
v_gene: TRBV12-5
CDR3aa: CASGLTGGPGEQFF
CDR3nt: TGTGCTAGTGGTTTAACGGGAGGGCCGGGTGAGCAGTTCTTC

d_gene: .
abundance: .
j_gene: TRBJ1-1
v_gene: TRBV29-1
CDR3aa: CSVNPQGYGTEAFF
CDR3nt: TGCAGCGTTAACCCCCAGGGGTACGGCACTGAAGCTTTCTTT

d_gene: .
abundance: .
j_gene: TRBJ1-1
v_gene: TRBV29-1
CDR3aa: CSVGQLLNTEAFF
CDR3nt: TGCAGCGTTGGTCAGCTACTGAACACTGAAGCTTTCTTT

d_gene: .
abundance: few
j_gene: TRBJ1-2
v_gene: TRBV29-1
CDR3aa: CSVAPENYGYTF
CDR3nt: TGCAGCGTTGCACCAGAGAACTATGGCTACACCTTC